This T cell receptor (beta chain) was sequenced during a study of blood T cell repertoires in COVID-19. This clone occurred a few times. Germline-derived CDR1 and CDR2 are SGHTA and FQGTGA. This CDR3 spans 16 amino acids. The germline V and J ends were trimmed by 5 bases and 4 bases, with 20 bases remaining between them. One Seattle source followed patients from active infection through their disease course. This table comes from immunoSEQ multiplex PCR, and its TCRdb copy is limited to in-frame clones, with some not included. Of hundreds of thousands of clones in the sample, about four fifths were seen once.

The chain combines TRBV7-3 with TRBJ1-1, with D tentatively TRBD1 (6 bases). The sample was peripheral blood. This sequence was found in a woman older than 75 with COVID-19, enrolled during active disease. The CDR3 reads CASSPGSGGLGTEAFF. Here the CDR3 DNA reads TGTGCCAGCAGCCCGGGGAGCGGGGGCCTGGGCACTGAAGCTTTCTTT.